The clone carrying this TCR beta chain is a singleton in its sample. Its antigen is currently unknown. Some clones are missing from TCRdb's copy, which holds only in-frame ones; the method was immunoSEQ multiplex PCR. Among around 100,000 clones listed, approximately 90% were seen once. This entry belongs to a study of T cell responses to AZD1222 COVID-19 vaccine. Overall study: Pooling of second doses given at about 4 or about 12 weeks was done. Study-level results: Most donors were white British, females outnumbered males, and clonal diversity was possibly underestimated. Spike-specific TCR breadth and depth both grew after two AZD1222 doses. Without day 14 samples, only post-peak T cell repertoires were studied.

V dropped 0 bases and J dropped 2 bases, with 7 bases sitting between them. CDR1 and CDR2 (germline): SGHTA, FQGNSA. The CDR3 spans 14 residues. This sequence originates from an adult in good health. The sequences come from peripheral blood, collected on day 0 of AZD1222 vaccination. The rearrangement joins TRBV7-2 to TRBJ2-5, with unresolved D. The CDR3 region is CASSLAGQQETQYF. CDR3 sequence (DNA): TGTGCCAGCAGCTTAGCGGGCCAACAAGAGACCCAGTACTTC.